This T cell receptor (beta chain) comes out of a study of T-cell memory formation after mild COVID-19. The CDR3 has 17 residues. The V end was cut by 4 bases, the J end by 7 bases, with 23 bases between. This clonotype was seen only a few times. Its antigen is unknown. With constant-segment primers, 5'RACE yielded cDNA libraries of TCR alpha and TCR beta that carried sample barcodes and UMIs. TCRdb itself ran the 5' RACE reads through MiXCR, one entry per CDR3 protein. The table lists hundreds of thousands of distinct CDR3 sequences, roughly 25% of them singletons. The study's findings and limits: Clones that shrank (day 15 to 85) were balanced CD4/CD8, whereas later expanders leaned CD4+.

The specimen sequenced was PBMCs or a T cell subset sorted from them (not recorded which). This TCR was recovered from an adult woman who had mild COVID-19 (a few samples of this study predate the infection). Cell type and time point are not known. V and J are TRBV12-3 or TRBV12-4 and TRBJ2-1, with D possibly matching TRBD2 (6 bases). This chain's CDR3 is CASSSTLLPSRENEQFF. The CDR3 region has the DNA TGTGCCAGCAGTTCGACCCTACTCCCTAGTCGGGAGAATGAGCAGTTCTTC.